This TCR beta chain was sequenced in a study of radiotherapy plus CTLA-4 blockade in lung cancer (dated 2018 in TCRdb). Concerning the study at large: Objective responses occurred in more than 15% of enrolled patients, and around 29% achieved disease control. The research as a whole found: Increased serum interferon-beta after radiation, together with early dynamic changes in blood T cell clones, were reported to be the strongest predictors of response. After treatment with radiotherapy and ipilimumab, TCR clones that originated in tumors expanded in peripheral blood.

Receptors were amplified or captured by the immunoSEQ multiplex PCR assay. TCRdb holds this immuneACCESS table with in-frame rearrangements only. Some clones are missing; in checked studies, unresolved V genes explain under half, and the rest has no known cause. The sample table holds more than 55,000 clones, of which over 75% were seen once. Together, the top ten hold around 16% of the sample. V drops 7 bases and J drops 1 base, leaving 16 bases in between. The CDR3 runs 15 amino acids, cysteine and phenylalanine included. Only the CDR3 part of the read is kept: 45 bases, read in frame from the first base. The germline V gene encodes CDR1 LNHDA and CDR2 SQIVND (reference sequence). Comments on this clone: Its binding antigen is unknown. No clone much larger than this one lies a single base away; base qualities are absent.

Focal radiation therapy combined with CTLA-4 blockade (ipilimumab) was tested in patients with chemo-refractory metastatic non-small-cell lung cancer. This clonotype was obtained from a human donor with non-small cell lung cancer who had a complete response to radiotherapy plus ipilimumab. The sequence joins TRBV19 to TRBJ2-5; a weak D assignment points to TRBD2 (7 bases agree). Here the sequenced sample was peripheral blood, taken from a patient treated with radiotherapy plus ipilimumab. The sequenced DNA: TGTGCCAGTACGGCGGGGGCTTTCAGCCAAGAGACCCAGTACTTC. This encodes CASTAGAFSQETQYF.